The entry below gives a single T cell receptor beta chain sequence along with its context. Germline V lookup: CDR1 SGHTA, CDR2 FQGTGA. V was pared by 5 bases and J by 4 bases, with 18 bases between. The CDR3 is 16 residues long. The entry originates in a study of blood T cell repertoires in COVID-19. Looking at the study overall: COVID-19 samples, acute and convalescent, were from the United States, Italy and Spain. PBMCs, B-cell-depleted T cells, or T cells provided the cDNA or gDNA that made up the material.

Per the study methods: Quantification of nucleated cells was approximated via reference gene primer amplification. The assay was immunoSEQ multiplex PCR, and TCRdb's table has in-frame clones only and misses some. V and J calls and clone size are given by that table; D and trimming were obtained from the DNA. The table shows 100,000 to 130,000 clones, with approximately 88% occurring only once. This clonotype was obtained from a man in his forties or fifties with active or convalescent COVID-19. This chain connects TRBV7-3 to TRBJ1-3; unclear D gene. The sample was peripheral blood. The CDR3 DNA sequence: TGTGCCAGCAGCAGACTCGCTGGAGGTCTCGGAAACACCATATATTTT. This sequence encodes CASSRLAGGLGNTIYF.